What follows are 11 T cell receptor beta chains derived from one specimen sequenced in a study of cytomegalovirus exposure and HLA in healthy donors (dated by TCRdb to the late 2010s). The library came from the immunoSEQ multiplex PCR assay. For the multiplex PCR, a mixture combining 60 forward primers for TCR Vbeta segments and 13 reverse primers for TCR Jbeta segments was used. Sourced from immuneACCESS, this table was stored by TCRdb with only in-frame sequences that have V and J called. A share of the clones is absent; for the studies checked, an unresolved V gene accounts for under half, and the remainder has no known explanation. Here the sample has about 200,000 clones; approximately 81% occur a single time. Jointly, the top ten make up 2.9% of the sample. The material sequenced was PBMCs. These receptors originate from a man aged 25 to 40 in good health and CMV-seronegative.

The chain joins TRBV9 to TRBJ1-1; no clear D. V was trimmed by 0 bases and J by 2 bases, leaving 5 bases between them. CDR1 is SGDLS and CDR2 is YYNGEE in the germline V gene. The CDR3 runs 13 residues. The CDR3 is CASSVVANTEAFF. In nucleotides, the CDR3 is TGTGCCAGCAGCGTAGTGGCCAACACTGAAGCTTTCTTT.

A note on this clone: At one boundary the junction diverges from the germline segment, which might be a read error. The rearrangement joins TRBV7-2 to TRBJ2-6; 9 bases are a match to TRBD2. Germline CDR1 SGHTA, CDR2 FQGNSA. The CDR3 runs 18 residues. CDR3: CASSLGLAGNSGASVLTF. The CDR3 bases are TGTGCCAGCAGCTTAGGTCTAGCGGGGAACTCTGGGGCCAGCGTCCTGACTTTC.

The V and J genes are TRBV14 and TRBJ1-3; D call uncertain. The germline V gene has CDR1 SGHDN and CDR2 FVKESK. The V and J ends lost 1 base and 0 bases respectively, with 7 bases between them. This CDR3 contains 15 residues. The CDR3 DNA follows: TGTGCCAGCAGCCAAGCAGGCACCTCTGGAAACACCATATATTTT. Amino acid sequence: CASSQAGTSGNTIYF.

V gene TRBV6-1 combines with J gene TRBJ2-7; TRBD2 might be the D (5 bases). The germline gives CDR1 MNHNS, CDR2 SASEGT. This CDR3 region has 13 residues. V was shortened by 5 bases and J by 7 bases, with 15 bases between the two germline ends. The DNA for the CDR3 is TGTGCCAGCAGTCATACCGGGCCGGGGGAGCAGTACTTC. Protein sequence: CASSHTGPGEQYF.

This clone has only a few counts. This chain joins TRBV6-1 and TRBJ1-1; a possible D gene is TRBD1 (5 bases). In germline, CDR1 is MNHNS, CDR2 SASEGT. This CDR3 spans 15 amino acids. V was cut by 2 bases and J by 5 bases, with 15 bases left in between. The CDR3 DNA sequence: TGTGCCAGCAGTGAAAAGGTGGGGGGTGGTACTGAAGCTTTCTTT. This sequence encodes CASSEKVGGGTEAFF.

CDR3 sequence reads: CASSQVGKQGIGELFF. In nucleotides, the CDR3 is TGTGCCAGCAGCCAAGTCGGGAAACAGGGAATCGGGGAGCTGTTTTTT. The chain joins TRBV7-9 to TRBJ2-2, with a weak D call TRBD1 (6 bases). Germline-derived CDR1 and CDR2 are SEHNR and FQNEAQ (reference sequence). This CDR3 comprises 16 residues. Trimming left V 5 bases short and J 7 bases short, with 20 bases between.

The chain recombines TRBV14 with TRBJ2-5, with D maybe TRBD1 (6 bases). Germline V CDR1 and CDR2: SGHDN, FVKESK. V dropped 6 bases and J dropped 4 bases, with 15 bases sitting between them. The CDR3 runs to 14 residues. DNA of the CDR3: TGTGCCAGCAGTTTTACAGGGTTCGGAGAGACCCAGTACTTC. Translation: CASSFTGFGETQYF. Variable domain in full (rest from reference TRBV14 and TRBJ2-5): EAGVTQFPSHSVIEKGQTVTLRCDPISGHDNLYWYRRVMGKEIKFLLHFVKESKQDESGMPNNRFLAERTGGTYSTLKVQPAELEDSGVYFCASSFTGFGETQYFGPGTRLLVL.

The rearrangement uses TRBV19 and TRBJ2-1, with TRBD2 matching over 15 bases. V shed 6 bases, J shed 1 base, and the junction held 13 bases outside the gene matches. CDR1 and CDR2 from the germline V gene are LNHDA and SQIVND (reference sequence). The CDR3 extends over 20 amino acids. The CDR3 protein is CASSPTRGLAGGGSYNEQFF. The CDR3 DNA sequence: TGTGCCAGTAGCCCCACCCGGGGACTAGCGGGGGGTGGGTCCTACAATGAGCAGTTCTTC.

Concerning this clone: Mismatch with germline at one junction end may stem from a read error. The chain employs TRBV18 and TRBJ2-6, with TRBD1 matching 11 bases. This CDR3 is built from 15 residues. Germline-derived CDR1 and CDR2 are KGHSH and LQKENI. CDR3 residues: CASSPRGTGGNVLTF. CDR3 nucleotides: TGTGCCAGCTCACCGCGAGGGACAGGGGGCAACGTCCTGACTTTC. Full variable domain (rest looked up from reference TRBV18 and TRBJ2-6): NAGVMQNPRHLVRRRGQEARLRCSPMKGHSHVYWYRQLPEEGLKFMVYLQKENIIDESGMPKERFSAEFPKEGPSILRIQQVVRGDSAAYFCASSPRGTGGNVLTFGAGSRLTVL.

The chain recombines TRBV5-1 with TRBJ2-3, with 7 nucleotides matching TRBD2. This CDR3 comprises 16 residues. V dropped 4 bases and J dropped 0; count of bases not matched to a gene: 8. Germline CDR1 is SGHRS and CDR2 is YFSETQ. CDR3 sequence (DNA): TGCGCCAGCAGCCGGGAGGTCAGGGCTAGCACAGATACGCAGTATTTT. It translates to CASSREVRASTDTQYF.

The chain is built from TRBV5-4 and TRBJ1-2; no reliable D call. The CDR3 runs 15 residues. The germline CDR1 and CDR2 sequences are SGHNT and YYREEE (reference sequence). V lost 0 bases to trimming and J lost 8 bases, with 17 bases between them. The CDR3 loop reads CASSLVTSESGGYTF. For the CDR3, the DNA is TGTGCCAGCAGCTTGGTGACTTCAGAGTCGGGAGGCTACACCTTC.